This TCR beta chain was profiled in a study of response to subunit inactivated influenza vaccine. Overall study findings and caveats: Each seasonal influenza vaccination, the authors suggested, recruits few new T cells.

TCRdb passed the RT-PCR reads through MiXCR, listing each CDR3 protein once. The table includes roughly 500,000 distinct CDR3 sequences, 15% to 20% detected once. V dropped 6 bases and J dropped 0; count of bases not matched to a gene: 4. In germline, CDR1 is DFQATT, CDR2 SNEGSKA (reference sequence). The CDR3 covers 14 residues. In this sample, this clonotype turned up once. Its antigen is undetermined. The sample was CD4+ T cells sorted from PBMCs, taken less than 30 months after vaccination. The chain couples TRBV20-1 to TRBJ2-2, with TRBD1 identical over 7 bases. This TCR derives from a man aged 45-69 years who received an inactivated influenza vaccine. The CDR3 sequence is CSAATGTNTGELFF. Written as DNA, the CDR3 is TGCAGTGCCGCGACAGGGACGAACACCGGGGAGCTGTTTTTT.